These T cell receptor beta chains were read from a single sample in a study of blood T cells in healthy people across ages. TCRdb independently ran MiXCR on the 5' RACE reads; one entry per CDR3 protein. This sample yields some 710,000 distinct CDR3 sequences, of which 22% are seen a single time; around a fifth belongs to the top ten. The sample comprised blood. Receptor source: a man in his 70s in good health. CDR3s include the opening cysteine and the closing phenylalanine or tryptophan. D genes are given only for firm matches.

d_call,j_call,v_call,cdr3_aa
.,TRBJ2-7,TRBV7-2,CASSLEAGTYISYEQYF
TRBD2,TRBJ2-1,TRBV7-2,CAGRLAGLSYNEQFF
.,TRBJ1-6,TRBV28,CASSPVATISSPLHF
.,TRBJ2-2,TRBV14,CASSQATFRTVPGELFF
.,TRBJ1-1,TRBV5-1,CASSWSPPDTEAFF
TRBD1,TRBJ1-2,TRBV5-1,CASRPPWGQGLNGYTF
.,TRBJ1-2,TRBV27,CASSYGSHYGYTF
TRBD1,TRBJ1-3,TRBV7-2,CASSAGGVNTIYF
.,TRBJ2-2,TRBV4-3,CASSQEVGNTGELFF
.,TRBJ2-4,TRBV27,CASSSSLGHGASNIQYF
TRBD2,TRBJ2-3,TRBV7-2,CASSLLSGGSTDTQYF
TRBD1,TRBJ2-7,TRBV12-3/TRBV12-4,CASSFGTGVGSKQYF
.,.,TRBV12-3/TRBV12-4,CASSSGLVHNEQFF
.,TRBJ1-2,TRBV6-5,CASSYGWGNYGYTF
.,TRBJ1-4,TRBV20-1,CSARGHPGEKLFF
TRBD1,TRBJ2-1,TRBV11-3,CASSRAGTGGLGEQFF
.,TRBJ2-5,TRBV5-1,CASSSQTWETQYF
.,TRBJ2-3,TRBV3-1,CASSQDRPDTQYF
.,TRBJ1-2,TRBV28,CASSSPGYGYTF
.,TRBJ1-2,TRBV7-3,CASSAQGAYGYTF
TRBD1,TRBJ2-1,TRBV5-1,CASSFDRGVYNEQFF
TRBD1,TRBJ2-5,TRBV28,CASRRYRQGQETQYF
TRBD2,TRBJ2-3,TRBV12-3/TRBV12-4,CATGIVGSGKDTQYF
TRBD1,TRBJ1-4,TRBV12-3/TRBV12-4,CASSGDRRKLFF
.,TRBJ1-2,TRBV20-1,CSADTQTGNYGYTF
.,TRBJ2-1,TRBV6-5,CASSAARAAYNEQFF
.,.,TRBV24-1,CATSDYSAQVNEQFF
.,TRBJ1-1,TRBV28,CASSLRTEAFF
TRBD1,TRBJ1-6,TRBV3-1,CASSQGPGQGEVLDSPLHF
.,.,TRBV5-1,CASSLDRDAHEQYF
TRBD1,TRBJ1-2,TRBV6-1,CASSEGTRGHWGYTF
.,TRBJ2-5,TRBV5-1,CASSFGPEETQYF
TRBD1,TRBJ2-1,TRBV12-3/TRBV12-4,CASSEAGTGNEQFF
TRBD1,TRBJ2-7,TRBV3-1,CASSHTGQGPYEQYF
TRBD2,.,TRBV20-1,CSASAASGSIYEQFF
.,TRBJ1-5,TRBV12-3/TRBV12-4,CASSRPGFNQPQHF
.,TRBJ2-1,TRBV14,CASSPLPGFVSYNEQFF
TRBD1,TRBJ2-4,TRBV12-3/TRBV12-4,CASSLGAGTVGIQYF
.,TRBJ1-6,TRBV6-5,CASRGRTNSPLHF
TRBD1,TRBJ1-1,TRBV5-6,CASSWRGRGAEAFF
TRBD1,TRBJ1-1,TRBV5-1,CASSPGQGAGEAFF
.,TRBJ2-1,TRBV6-2/TRBV6-3,CASSSETGFRNEQFF
TRBD1,TRBJ2-4,TRBV7-2,CVSSSGQGDDIQYF
.,TRBJ2-1,TRBV6-4,CASSEELVSHEQFF
.,TRBJ2-3,TRBV14,CASSQTYWSTDTQYF
.,TRBJ2-3,TRBV29-1,CSVEMGAVGTDTQYF
.,TRBJ1-6,TRBV6-5,CASSYSNPRQGNSPLHF
.,TRBJ2-7,TRBV13,CASSFHSPNEQYF
TRBD2,TRBJ2-5,TRBV20-1,CSAIAGDHQETQYF
TRBD1,TRBJ1-4,TRBV2,CASSQGGRGRTNEKLFF
.,TRBJ2-1,TRBV24-1,CATSAQGHNEQFF
.,TRBJ1-5,TRBV12-3/TRBV12-4,CASSFREKGQPQHF